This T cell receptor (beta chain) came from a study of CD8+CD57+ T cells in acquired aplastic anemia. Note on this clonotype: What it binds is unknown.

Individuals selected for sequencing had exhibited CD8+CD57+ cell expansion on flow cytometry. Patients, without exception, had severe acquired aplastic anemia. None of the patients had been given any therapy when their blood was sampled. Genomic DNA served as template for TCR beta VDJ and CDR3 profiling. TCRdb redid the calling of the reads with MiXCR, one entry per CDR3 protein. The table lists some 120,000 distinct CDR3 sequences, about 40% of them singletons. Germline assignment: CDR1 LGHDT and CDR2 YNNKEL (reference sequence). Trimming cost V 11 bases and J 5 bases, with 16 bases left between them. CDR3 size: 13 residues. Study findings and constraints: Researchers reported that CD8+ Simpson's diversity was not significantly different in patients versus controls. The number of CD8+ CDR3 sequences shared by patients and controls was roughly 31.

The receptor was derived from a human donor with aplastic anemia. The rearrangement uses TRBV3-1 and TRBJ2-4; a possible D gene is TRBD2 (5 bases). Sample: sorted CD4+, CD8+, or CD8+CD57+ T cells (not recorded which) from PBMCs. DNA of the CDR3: TGTGCCGAAGAGGGAAATCGAGAAAACATTCAGTACTTC. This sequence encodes CAEEGNRENIQYF.